This passage covers 27 T cell receptor beta chains from one sample sequenced in a study of shared clonotypes between healthy human individuals. TCRdb's copy holds only in-frame clones and misses some; the assay was immunoSEQ multiplex PCR. The data show roughly 1,800,000 clones, around 96% seen once. Naive CD8 cells comprised CD45RO-negative, CCR7-positively selected cells, excluding terminally differentiated effector memory CD45RA+ cells. The sample was naive CD8+ T cells sorted from blood. The receptor set was obtained from a man between 18 and 35 years old in good health.

In this sample, this clone turned up once. The chain carries TRBV7-9 and TRBJ1-3; weak D call: TRBD1 (6 bases). The CDR3 runs 13 residues. Germline CDR1 and CDR2: SEHNR and FQNEAQ (reference sequence). Trimming stripped 4 bases from V and 3 bases from J, with 7 bases between. CDR3 coding DNA: TGTGCCAGCAGCTCAGGGGTTGGAAACACCATATATTTT. It specifies CASSSGVGNTIYF.

With respect to this clone: Additional DNA sequences in this sample encode the identical CDR3. The genes are TRBV10-2 and TRBJ2-1; 7 positions agree with TRBD1. The CDR3 length is 14 residues. After removal of 6 bases from V and 0 bases from J, the junction contained 2 bases not matched to a gene. Germline V gene sequence: CDR1 WSHSY, CDR2 SAAADI. CDR3 in amino acids: CASRDRSSYNEQFF. In DNA form, the CDR3 reads TGCGCCAGCAGGGACAGGAGCTCCTACAATGAGCAGTTCTTC.

The rearrangement links TRBV7-2 to TRBJ2-7; TRBD2 matches at 10 bases. The CDR3 runs 14 residues. Trimming removed 5 bases from V and 4 bases from J; junction bases left unmatched: 5. CDR1 and CDR2 (germline): SGHTA, FQGNSA. CDR3 DNA: TGTGCCAGCAGCCCCGGACTAGCGGATTACGAGCAGTACTTC. It codes for CASSPGLADYEQYF.

The chain combines TRBV5-6 with TRBJ2-7; D could derive from TRBD1 or TRBD2 (5 bases each). Germline V lookup: CDR1 SGHDT, CDR2 YYEEEE. V lost 1 base, J lost 4 bases, and 12 bases lay in between. The CDR3 loop spans 14 amino acids. The CDR3 coding sequence is TGTGCCAGCAGCTTGAGCCCAGGGAGTTACGAGCAGTACTTC. Amino acid sequence: CASSLSPGSYEQYF.

The chain joins TRBV9 to TRBJ2-6, with D hard to call. V was shortened by 0 bases and J by 4 bases, with 5 bases between the two germline ends. Germline CDR1 SGDLS, CDR2 YYNGEE. CDR3 length equals 14 residues. The CDR3 here is CASSVEVGANVLTF. The DNA of the CDR3 is TGTGCCAGCAGCGTAGAAGTAGGGGCCAACGTCCTGACTTTC.

The chain employs TRBV7-3 and TRBJ2-5; no clear D. Trimming stripped 6 bases from V and 2 bases from J, with 4 bases between. Germline V gene sequence: CDR1 SGHTA, CDR2 FQGTGA. The CDR3 totals 11 residues. The CDR3 loop reads CASRKQETQYF. In DNA, the CDR3 is TGTGCCAGCAGGAAACAAGAGACCCAGTACTTC.

The V call is TRBV7-8, the J call TRBJ1-1, with a possible D match to TRBD1 (5 bases). Trimming left V 1 base short and J 4 bases short, with 10 bases between. This CDR3 is 14 amino acids long. CDR1 and CDR2 (germline): SGHVS, FQNEAQ. CDR3 in DNA: TGTGCCAGCAGCTTAGTAAAGGGGTTCACTGAAGCTTTCTTT. Its translation is CASSLVKGFTEAFF.

The chain links TRBV28 to TRBJ2-1, with 9 bases aligning to TRBD2. Trimming cost V 3 bases and J 5 bases; bases outside gene matches: 5. This CDR3 region has 15 residues. Germline V gene data show CDR1 as MDHEN and CDR2 as SYDVKM. The CDR3 reads CASSFISSGDNEQFF. DNA for the CDR3: TGTGCCAGCAGTTTCATCTCTAGCGGGGACAATGAGCAGTTCTTC.

The rearrangement uses TRBV19 and TRBJ1-5; unclear D gene. There are 15 residues in the CDR3. Trimming cost V 1 base and J 2 bases, with 9 bases left between them. Germline CDR1 LNHDA, CDR2 SQIVND (reference sequence). The CDR3 here is CASSIVEWGNQPQHF. In DNA form, the CDR3 reads TGTGCCAGTAGTATAGTCGAGTGGGGCAATCAGCCCCAGCATTTT. Filled out from reference TRBV19 and TRBJ1-5, the complete variable domain reads DGGITQSPKYLFRKEGQNVTLSCEQNLNHDAMYWYRQDPGQGLRLIYYSQIVNDFQKGDIAEGYSVSREKKESFPLTVTSAQKNPTAFYLCASSIVEWGNQPQHFGDGTRLSIL.

The rearrangement links TRBV29-1 to TRBJ2-7; 7 nucleotides match TRBD1. CDR1 and CDR2 from the germline V gene are SQVTM and ANQGSEA. The CDR3 extends over 13 amino acids. V lost 2 bases and J lost 6; bases outside the gene matches: 7. The CDR3 DNA is TGCAGCGTTGAATCGGACAGGTGGGGCGAGCAGTACTTC. Translation gives CSVESDRWGEQYF.

This chain connects TRBV5-1 to TRBJ2-1, with 10 positions matching TRBD1. V trimming: 7 bases; J trimming: 6 bases; junction bases outside the gene matches: 1. Germline CDR1 and CDR2: SGHRS and YFSETQ. The CDR3 extends over 12 amino acids. The CDR3 loop is CASGDRGNEQFF. As DNA, the CDR3 is TGCGCCAGCGGGGACAGGGGCAATGAGCAGTTCTTC. The full variable domain, rest sourced from reference TRBV5-1 and TRBJ2-1, is KAGVTQTPRYLIKTRGQQVTLSCSPISGHRSVSWYQQTPGQGLQFLFEYFSETQRNKGNFPGRFSGRQFSNSRSEMNVSTLELGDSALYLCASGDRGNEQFFGPGTRLTVL.

This clone is a singleton in its sample. V gene TRBV11-2 combines with J gene TRBJ2-7, with D uncertain. CDR3 length: 12 residues. The ends were cut back, 8 bases at V and 2 bases at J, with 10 bases in the middle. In germline, CDR1 is SGHAT, CDR2 FQNNGV. The CDR3, as DNA: TGTGCCAGCGGTTTTTTCACCTACGAGCAGTACTTC. Translating gives CASGFFTYEQYF. Combining the CDR3 with reference TRBV11-2 and TRBJ2-7 gives the whole variable domain EAGVAQSPRYKIIEKRQSVAFWCNPISGHATLYWYQQILGQGPKLLIQFQNNGVVDDSQLPKDRFSAERLKGVDSTLKIQPAKLEDSAVYLCASGFFTYEQYFGPGTRLTVT.

This clone was counted once. The V call is TRBV28, the J call TRBJ1-1; 8 bases agree with TRBD1. CDR3 size: 14 residues. The V gene's germline CDR1 is MDHEN and CDR2 SYDVKM. Germline trimming cut 3 bases from V and 3 bases from J; bases unmatched to any gene: 3. The CDR3 DNA sequence: TGTGCCAGCAGTTTCCCAGGGGGCTACACTGAAGCTTTCTTT. This sequence encodes CASSFPGGYTEAFF.

The V call is TRBV18, the J call TRBJ2-7; 8 bases align to TRBD2. Unmatched junction bases numbered 9, after V lost 0 bases and J lost 2 bases. CDR3 size: 17 residues. Germline CDR1 is KGHSH and CDR2 is LQKENI. The CDR3, as DNA: TGTGCCAGCTCACCACCACCGGGGGGGCCCCCCACCTACGAGCAGTACTTC. Amino acid sequence: CASSPPPGGPPTYEQYF. The variable domain in full, with the rest retrieved from reference TRBV18 and TRBJ2-7, is NAGVMQNPRHLVRRRGQEARLRCSPMKGHSHVYWYRQLPEEGLKFMVYLQKENIIDESGMPKERFSAEFPKEGPSILRIQQVVRGDSAAYFCASSPPPGGPPTYEQYFGPGTRLTVT.

V and J are TRBV7-9 and TRBJ1-2, with D maybe TRBD1 (5 bases). From germline, CDR1 is SEHNR and CDR2 FQNEAQ (reference sequence). The CDR3 spans 14 residues. V was trimmed by 5 bases and J by 2 bases, leaving 12 bases between them. The CDR3 sequence: CASSPDITNYGYTF. Written as DNA, the CDR3 is TGTGCCAGCAGCCCGGACATAACAAACTATGGCTACACCTTC.

The rearrangement uses TRBV7-6 and TRBJ2-7, with a tentative D call TRBD2 (5 bases). In germline, CDR1 is SGHVS, CDR2 FNYEAQ. The V gene lost 5 bases and the J gene lost 2 bases, with 13 bases spanning the gap. CDR3 length equals 14 residues. The CDR3 here is CASSARDSTYEQYF. For the CDR3, the DNA is TGTGCCAGCAGCGCCCGGGATTCAACCTACGAGCAGTACTTC.

The chain links TRBV27 to TRBJ1-1, with 9 bases that match TRBD1. CDR1 and CDR2 from the germline V gene are MNHEY and SMNVEV (reference sequence). This CDR3 has 14 residues. V shed 7 bases and J 4 bases; nucleotides not matched to a gene: 7. The CDR3 bases are TGTGCCAGCAACCGAGGGACAGGGACCACTGAAGCTTTCTTT. It specifies CASNRGTGTTEAFF.

This clone has a single count. The sample holds other DNA sequences that translate to the same CDR3. This chain joins TRBV13 and TRBJ2-1; D tentatively fits TRBD1 or TRBD2 (5 bases each). With 1 base removed from V and 0 bases from J, the gap between germline ends came to 7 bases. The germline gives CDR1 PRHDT, CDR2 FYEKMQ (reference sequence). This CDR3 contains 15 residues. CDR3 DNA sequence: TGTGCCAGCAGCTTAGCGGGGACCTCCTACAATGAGCAGTTCTTC. It is translated as CASSLAGTSYNEQFF.

V and J are TRBV2 and TRBJ2-1, with 14 bases identical to TRBD2. CDR1 SNHLY and CDR2 FYNNEI come from the germline V gene. V lost 5 bases to trimming and J lost 3 bases; unmatched junction nucleotides: 12. The CDR3 runs 19 residues. The CDR3 DNA reads as TGTGCCAGCAGTATTGCTAGGACTAGCGGGGGGACCGTCTACAATGAGCAGTTCTTC. This sequence encodes CASSIARTSGGTVYNEQFF. Complete variable domain (other parts from reference TRBV2 and TRBJ2-1): EPEVTQTPSHQVTQMGQEVILRCVPISNHLYFYWYRQILGQKVEFLVSFYNNEISEKSEIFDDQFSVERPDGSNFTLKIRSTKLEDSAMYFCASSIARTSGGTVYNEQFFGPGTRLTVL.

This clone was seen a single time. The rearrangement joins TRBV5-6 to TRBJ1-2; TRBD1 might be the D (6 bases). With 5 bases removed from V and 2 bases from J, the gap between germline ends came to 13 bases. This CDR3 has 14 amino acids. Germline V gives CDR1 SGHDT, CDR2 YYEEEE. The CDR3, as DNA: TGTGCCAGCAGGGGAGGGGGAGAAAACTATGGCTACACCTTC. It translates to CASRGGGENYGYTF. The full variable domain, completed using reference TRBV5-6 and TRBJ1-2, is DAGVTQSPTHLIKTRGQQVTLRCSPKSGHDTVSWYQQALGQGPQFIFQYYEEEERQRGNFPDRFSGHQFPNYSSELNVNALLLGDSALYLCASRGGGENYGYTFGSGTRLTVV.

This rearrangement joins TRBV27 to TRBJ2-7; 10 bases match TRBD1. Germline values: CDR1 MNHEY, CDR2 SMNVEV (reference sequence). V dropped 8 bases and J dropped 5; count of bases not matched to a gene: 6. This CDR3 is built from 13 residues. CDR3 loop: CASGWDRGNEQYF. The CDR3 DNA reads as TGTGCCAGCGGCTGGGACAGGGGAAACGAGCAGTACTTC.

V and J are TRBV5-1 and TRBJ1-2; D gene ambiguous. The V gene lost 1 base and the J gene lost 6 bases, with 16 bases spanning the gap. CDR1 is SGHRS, CDR2 YFSETQ, per germline. This CDR3 spans 15 amino acids. The CDR3: CASSLNIQGHHGYTF. The DNA of the CDR3 is TGCGCCAGCAGCTTGAACATTCAAGGTCATCATGGCTACACCTTC.

A word on this clone: The sample holds other DNA sequences that translate to the same CDR3. The chain couples TRBV19 to TRBJ1-5; TRBD1 is a possible D gene (5 bases). CDR1 and CDR2 (germline): LNHDA, SQIVND (reference sequence). The CDR3 loop spans 13 amino acids. The V end was cut by 3 bases, the J end by 4 bases, with 7 bases between. CDR3 residues: CASSISGNQPQHF. CDR3 DNA: TGTGCCAGTAGTATCTCAGGGAATCAGCCCCAGCATTTT.

Details on this clone: The sample has other DNA sequences that encode this CDR3 too. The chain joins TRBV9 to TRBJ1-5, with a tentative D call TRBD1 (5 bases). The CDR3 contains 13 residues. Germline V gives CDR1 SGDLS, CDR2 YYNGEE. The V end lost 0 bases, the J end lost 7 bases, and 8 bases lay between the germline ends. CDR3 nucleotides: TGTGCCAGCAGCGTAGGGGGGAGCCAGCCCCAGCATTTT. Protein sequence: CASSVGGSQPQHF.

The rearrangement joins TRBV29-1 to TRBJ2-6; 9 bases align to TRBD1. Germline assignment: CDR1 SQVTM and CDR2 ANQGSEA. The CDR3 is made up of 17 amino acids. The junction had 6 bases not matched to a gene; V was cut back by 0 bases and J by 3 bases. CDR3 sequence: CSVEDQTGGYGANVLTF. The CDR3 coding sequence is TGCAGCGTTGAAGATCAGACAGGGGGTTATGGGGCCAACGTCCTGACTTTC.

The rearrangement links TRBV10-2 to TRBJ2-3, with no clear D. V lost 2 bases to trimming and J lost 5 bases, with 8 bases between them. Germline lookup yields CDR1 WSHSY and CDR2 SAAADI. The CDR3 sequence is 13 residues long. The CDR3 sequence: CASSELDGDTQYF. CDR3 nucleotides: TGCGCCAGCAGTGAGCTAGACGGAGATACGCAGTATTTT.

This clone has just a few counts. The chain uses TRBV2 and TRBJ1-1, with no clear D. This CDR3 spans 15 amino acids. From germline, CDR1 is SNHLY and CDR2 FYNNEI. Trimming removed 2 bases from V and 1 base from J, with 11 bases in between. The CDR3 DNA sequence: TGTGCCAGCAGTGAAAGGCTCGGGCAGAACACTGAAGCTTTCTTT. It translates to CASSERLGQNTEAFF.